The 32 T cell receptor beta chains listed next were all sequenced from one sample in a study of regulatory T cells in long-lasting Graves disease. Stated time point: persistent/refractory GD, antithyroid drugs over 5 years with positive TRAb. PBMC-extracted RNA yielded the TCR library. The TCR beta library used iRepertoire HTBI primers with Arm-PCR amplification of CDR3. MiXCR, applied by TCRdb to the multiplex PCR reads, yields one record per CDR3 protein. In the table there are around 460,000 distinct CDR3 sequences, under 25% of which are singletons. The material was peripheral blood mononuclear cells (PBMCs), obtained when the disease was refractory, from a patient treated with antithyroid drugs. The receptors were gathered from a female donor with Graves disease.

V usage is TRBV25-1 and J usage is TRBJ2-7; TRBD2 agrees at 7 bases. The CDR3 totals 14 residues. V shed 7 bases, J shed 5 bases, and the junction held 11 bases outside the gene matches. Germline V gene sequence: CDR1 MGHDK, CDR2 SYGVNS. CDR3 sequence reads: CASTQALGGDEQYF. Here the CDR3 DNA reads TGTGCCAGCACCCAGGCGTTGGGGGGGGACGAGCAGTACTTC.

The chain links TRBV5-5 to TRBJ1-4; 7 nucleotides match TRBD1. The CDR3 consists of 16 residues. The V gene's germline CDR1 is SGHKS and CDR2 YYEKEE (reference sequence). V gave up 1 base and J gave up 6 bases; unmatched junction bases: 9. The CDR3 DNA reads TGTGCCAGCAGCTTGAGGGACAGATGGGTAGATGAAAAACTGTTTTTT. It is translated as CASSLRDRWVDEKLFF.

This chain links TRBV10-3 with TRBJ1-5, with no clear D. Looked up from germline, CDR1 is ENHRY and CDR2 is SYGVKD. Trimming shortened V by 0 bases and J by 7 bases, and 10 bases separated the two germline ends. This CDR3 spans 14 amino acids. This CDR3 is CAISESSPGQPQHF. The CDR3 DNA sequence: TGTGCCATCAGTGAGTCGTCCCCTGGCCAGCCCCAGCATTTT.

The rearrangement uses TRBV20-1 and TRBJ2-5; TRBD2 might be the D (7 bases). Germline values: CDR1 DFQATT, CDR2 SNEGSKA (reference sequence). This CDR3 has 14 residues. V was pared by 5 bases and J by 1 base, with 14 bases between. The CDR3 region has the DNA TGCAGTGCTGGTGGGGGGGGCCCCCAAGAGACCCAGTACTTC. Its protein product is CSAGGGGPQETQYF.

The chain combines TRBV7-2 with TRBJ1-2; no clear D. CDR1 and CDR2 from the germline V gene are SGHTA and FQGNSA. V lost 0 bases, J lost 4 bases, and 9 bases lay in between. CDR3 length: 14 residues. For the CDR3, the DNA is TGTGCCAGCAGCTTAGCGACGGCCTCCTATGGCTACACCTTC. It encodes CASSLATASYGYTF.

This clonotype has a count of ten or more. The chain has TRBV28 and TRBJ1-1, with D possibly matching TRBD1 (6 bases). CDR3 length: 13 residues. Between the trimmed V and J ends, which lost 7 bases and 8 bases, there was a span of 17 bases. Looked up from germline, CDR1 is MDHEN and CDR2 is SYDVKM. This CDR3 is CASTQIETGEAFF. Here the CDR3 DNA reads TGTGCCAGCACACAGATCGAAACAGGGGAAGCTTTCTTT. Looking up the rest from reference TRBV28 and TRBJ1-1 gives the full variable domain: DVKVTQSSRYLVKRTGEKVFLECVQDMDHENMFWYRQDPGLGLRLIYFSYDVKMKEKGDIPEGYSVSREKKERFSLILESASTNQTSMYLCASTQIETGEAFFGQGTRLTVV.

The chain combines TRBV5-5 with TRBJ1-5; possibly TRBD1 for D (5 bases). Germline assignment: CDR1 SGHKS and CDR2 YYEKEE (reference sequence). CDR3 length: 13 amino acids. The V end was cut by 9 bases, the J end by 3 bases, with 13 bases between. CDR3 sequence (DNA): TGTGCCACGGGGGAGGGTCCCAATCAGCCCCAGCATTTT. Residues: CATGEGPNQPQHF. The complete variable domain, with remaining parts taken from reference TRBV5-5 and TRBJ1-5, reads DAGVTQSPTHLIKTRGQQVTLRCSPISGHKSVSWYQQVLGQGPQFIFQYYEKEERGRGNFPDRFSARQFPNYSSELNVNALLLGDSALYLCATGEGPNQPQHFGDGTRLSIL.

This clonotype was seen many times. The chain links TRBV28 to TRBJ2-3; tentatively, D is TRBD2 (6 bases). This CDR3 is built from 11 residues. Germline loops: CDR1 MDHEN, CDR2 SYDVKM. The V and J ends lost 2 bases and 11 bases respectively, with 8 bases between them. Written as DNA, the CDR3 is TGTGCCAGCAGTTTAAAGGGAGGGCAGTATTTT. It specifies CASSLKGGQYF.

This clonotype appeared many times. This chain uses TRBV20-1 with TRBJ1-6; D not certain. The germline gives CDR1 DFQATT, CDR2 SNEGSKA (reference sequence). CDR3 length: 11 residues. Between the trimmed V and J ends, which lost 7 bases and 8 bases, there was a span of 9 bases. CDR3 DNA: TGCAGTGTGGGATTGGATTCACCCCTCCACTTT. Encoded protein: CSVGLDSPLHF.

The J gene is TRBJ1-4, the V gene TRBV4-1; D remains unclear. The CDR3 is made up of 16 amino acids. Trimming took 5 bases from V and 0 from J, leaving 13 bases between them. From germline, CDR1 is MGHRA and CDR2 YSYEKL. The CDR3 spells CASSYTAEATNEKLFF. The CDR3 DNA sequence: TGCGCCAGCAGCTATACCGCCGAAGCAACTAATGAAAAACTGTTTTTT.

The rearrangement uses TRBV7-2 and TRBJ2-3; D unresolved. Germline-derived CDR1 and CDR2 are SGHTA and FQGNSA. The CDR3 has 14 amino acids. The V end was cut by 2 bases, the J end by 4 bases, with 10 bases between. CDR3 in amino acids: CASSLYRGPDTQYF. The CDR3 nucleotides read TGTGCCAGCAGCTTATATCGTGGCCCAGATACGCAGTATTTT.

The J gene is TRBJ1-1, the V gene TRBV6-2 or TRBV6-3, with D hard to call. This CDR3 is 17 amino acids long. Germline lookup yields CDR1 MNHEY and CDR2 SVGEGT. Trimming pared 2 bases from V and 4 bases from J, leaving 20 bases between. The CDR3 spells CASSYPRPPEDPTEAFF. CDR3 bases: TGTGCCAGCAGTTACCCCCGCCCCCCAGAGGATCCCACTGAAGCTTTCTTT.

Concerning this clonotype itself: A single base separates this from a much larger clone, so it may be a read error. The genes are TRBV6-1 and TRBJ2-2; D possibly matches TRBD1 or TRBD2 (6 bases each). The CDR3 length is 13 residues. V dropped 7 bases and J dropped 7 bases, with 13 bases sitting between them. The germline V gene has CDR1 MNHNS and CDR2 SASEGT. CDR3 amino acids: CASNYGGNGELFF. The CDR3 DNA reads TGTGCCAGCAACTACGGGGGCAACGGGGAGCTGTTTTTT.

In this sample, this clonotype turned up many times. The CDR3, as DNA: TGTGCCAGCAGCTTAGTGGAGGGTCAGGGTTACGAGCAGTACTTC. Translating gives CASSLVEGQGYEQYF. V and J are TRBV7-2 and TRBJ2-7, with D possibly matching TRBD2 (6 bases). The CDR3 totals 15 residues. Trimming pared 1 base from V and 4 bases from J, leaving 14 bases between. CDR1 and CDR2 from the germline V gene are SGHTA and FQGNSA.

This clonotype was recorded a few times. The chain employs TRBV24-1 and TRBJ1-5; TRBD1 aligns across 7 bases. CDR1 and CDR2 from the germline V gene are KGHDR and SFDVKD. Losses at the gene ends were 5 bases for V and 5 bases for J; bases not matched to a gene: 11. The CDR3 is 16 amino acids. The CDR3 DNA reads TGTGCCACCAGTGTCCCGACAGGGCCCCTGTATCAGCCCCAGCATTTT. It codes for CATSVPTGPLYQPQHF.

This clonotype was picked up many times. The rearrangement joins TRBV6-5 to TRBJ1-5; D is ambiguous. V was clipped by 2 bases and J by 5 bases, with 10 bases between them. This CDR3 region has 14 residues. Germline V gene lookup returns CDR1 MNHEY and CDR2 SVGAGI. The CDR3 spells CASSYGQSHQPQHF. The CDR3 nucleotides read TGTGCCAGCAGTTACGGCCAGTCTCATCAGCCCCAGCATTTT.

The table lists this clonotype with many counts. The chain combines TRBV27 with TRBJ1-4, with 7 bases identical to TRBD1. The junction had 5 bases not matched to a gene; V was cut back by 5 bases and J by 5 bases. This CDR3 contains 14 residues. Germline V gene lookup returns CDR1 MNHEY and CDR2 SMNVEV (reference sequence). This CDR3 is CASSPGTDNEKLFF. CDR3 sequence (DNA): TGTGCCAGCAGTCCCGGGACAGACAATGAAAAACTGTTTTTT.

In this sample, this clonotype turned up a few times. The V call is TRBV28, the J call TRBJ2-7; TRBD1 matches at 9 bases. V was pared by 6 bases and J by 4 bases, with 10 bases of the junction left unmatched. The V gene's germline CDR1 is MDHEN and CDR2 SYDVKM. The CDR3 loop spans 15 amino acids. This CDR3 reads CASRPTDRGRYEQYF. The CDR3, as DNA: TGTGCCAGCAGACCCACTGACAGGGGGAGGTACGAGCAGTACTTC.

The sample holds a few counts of this clonotype. This clone may be a read error of a much larger clone one base away. CDR3 bases: TGCAGCGTTGAAGTATACAGGACATCGGCCGGCGAGCAGTACTTC. Protein: CSVEVYRTSAGEQYF. This chain uses TRBV29-1 with TRBJ2-7, with D maybe TRBD1 (5 bases). The ends were cut back, 1 base at V and 6 bases at J, with 19 bases in the middle. Germline V gives CDR1 SQVTM, CDR2 ANQGSEA. The CDR3 spans 15 residues.

At least ten counts were recorded for this clonotype. The chain links TRBV2 to TRBJ2-2; 10 nucleotides line up with TRBD1. V was clipped by 6 bases and J by 4 bases; unmatched bases: 2. Germline assignment: CDR1 SNHLY and CDR2 FYNNEI. CDR3 size: 14 residues. The CDR3 nucleotides read TGTGCCAGCAGCGGGACAGGGGTCACCGGGGAGCTGTTTTTT. Amino acids: CASSGTGVTGELFF.

As concerns this clonotype: A clone one base away is much larger, so this may be a read error. The chain couples TRBV2 to TRBJ1-5, with TRBD1 identical over 8 bases. Looked up from germline, CDR1 is SNHLY and CDR2 is FYNNEI. The CDR3 spans 13 residues. DNA for the CDR3: TGTGTCACCTCACAGGACAGGGAGCAGCCCCAGCATTTT. It yields the protein CVTSQDREQPQHF.

This clonotype has a count of ten or more. V and J are TRBV7-3 and TRBJ2-2; 11 bases are shared with TRBD2. The V gene end was trimmed by 3 bases and the J gene end by 1 base; junction bases not matched to a gene: 1. The CDR3 totals 16 residues. Germline V CDR1 and CDR2: SGHTA, FQGTGA. The CDR3 here is CASSLTSGVNTGELFF. The CDR3 DNA reads TGTGCCAGCAGCTTGACTAGCGGGGTGAACACCGGGGAGCTGTTTTTT. Full variable domain (remainder filled in from reference TRBV7-3 and TRBJ2-2): GAGVSQTPSNKVTEKGKYVELRCDPISGHTALYWYRQSLGQGPEFLIYFQGTGAADDSGLPNDRFFAVRPEGSVSTLKIQRTERGDSAVYLCASSLTSGVNTGELFFGEGSRLTVL.

In this sample, this clonotype turned up many times. The genes are TRBV28 and TRBJ2-7, with TRBD1 matching over 12 bases. This CDR3 has 15 amino acids. Trimming cost V 2 bases and J 5 bases; bases outside gene matches: 4. Germline CDR1 is MDHEN and CDR2 is SYDVKM. CDR3 residues: CASSLKGQGANEQYF. Written as DNA, the CDR3 is TGTGCCAGCAGTTTAAAGGGACAGGGGGCAAACGAGCAGTACTTC.

The rearrangement joins TRBV10-3 to TRBJ2-5, with TRBD2 identical over 11 bases. Trimming took 2 bases from V and 5 from J; bases not matched to a gene: 10. CDR1 and CDR2 (germline): ENHRY, SYGVKD. The CDR3 spans 17 residues. CDR3 bases: TGTGCCATCAGTGAGATATCCTTGACTAGCGGGACCGAGACCCAGTACTTC. Its protein is CAISEISLTSGTETQYF.

V is TRBV9 and J is TRBJ1-1, with a possible D match to TRBD1 (5 bases). The V end was cut by 4 bases, the J end by 5 bases, with 15 bases between. CDR3 length: 14 residues. The germline V gene encodes CDR1 SGDLS and CDR2 YYNGEE. CDR3 coding DNA: TGTGCCAGCAGCCTGTGGGGGGAGAAAACTGAAGCTTTCTTT. Its translation: CASSLWGEKTEAFF.

In this sample, this clonotype turned up a few times. The V gene is TRBV9, the J gene TRBJ1-5, with D possibly TRBD1 on 5 matching bases. Germline CDR1 is SGDLS and CDR2 is YYNGEE. The CDR3 contains 15 residues. Trimming cost V 4 bases and J 6 bases, with 17 bases left between them. CDR3 DNA sequence: TGTGCCAGCAGCCCCCTCGGACATTTGGGTCAGCCCCAGCATTTT. Translating gives CASSPLGHLGQPQHF.

At least ten counts were recorded for this clonotype. The chain employs TRBV7-3 and TRBJ2-7; possible D gene TRBD2, 7 bases. The CDR3 is made up of 15 amino acids. Trimming removed 0 bases at V and 4 bases at J, with 13 bases between. Germline V gives CDR1 SGHTA, CDR2 FQGTGA. The CDR3 bases are TGTGCCAGCAGCTTAACGGGCGGGGGCTCATACGAGCAGTACTTC. This sequence encodes CASSLTGGGSYEQYF. The variable domain in full, completed from reference TRBV7-3 and TRBJ2-7, reads GAGVSQTPSNKVTEKGKYVELRCDPISGHTALYWYRQSLGQGPEFLIYFQGTGAADDSGLPNDRFFAVRPEGSVSTLKIQRTERGDSAVYLCASSLTGGGSYEQYFGPGTRLTVT.

The sample holds many counts of this clonotype. J is TRBJ2-7 and V is TRBV6-1; D tentatively fits TRBD1 or TRBD2 (5 bases each). V shed 5 bases and J shed 8 bases, with 16 bases lying between them. The CDR3 has 13 amino acids. Germline values: CDR1 MNHNS, CDR2 SASEGT. The CDR3 is CASSTSGTPKQYF. CDR3 DNA: TGTGCCAGCAGTACTTCCGGGACCCCTAAGCAGTACTTC.

Only a few counts were recorded for this clonotype. The chain couples TRBV27 to TRBJ2-4; D is unclear. Germline V CDR1 and CDR2: MNHEY, SMNVEV (reference sequence). Trimming took off 8 bases at V and 8 bases at J, with 10 bases between the two ends. CDR3 length: 11 amino acids. CDR3 loop: CASPLPDIQYF. The CDR3, as DNA: TGTGCCAGCCCGTTGCCGGACATTCAGTACTTC.

This clonotype showed up many times. J is TRBJ2-5 and V is TRBV20-1; perhaps TRBD2 as D (6 bases). Germline assignment: CDR1 DFQATT and CDR2 SNEGSKA (reference sequence). The V end lost 8 bases, the J end lost 1 base, and 23 bases lay between the germline ends. The length of the CDR3 is 16 residues. The CDR3 DNA sequence: TGCAGTAGCAACCCTCGATTAGCGGCCAGCCAAGAGACCCAGTACTTC. Residues: CSSNPRLAASQETQYF.

As for this clonotype: Here the CDR3 omits its conserved ending phenylalanine or tryptophan, so a read error is the likely source. The DNA is left out, because the CDR3 cannot be placed on it with certainty; the CDR3 is given as TCRdb lists it. The rearrangement links TRBV2 to TRBJ2-6; TRBD1 is the table's D call, not checked against the DNA. Germline V CDR1 and CDR2: SNHLY, FYNNEI. The CDR3 length equals 8 residues, ends included. The CDR3 reads CASSLQGG.

This clonotype has a single count. Possible read error: a much larger clone is one base away. The chain joins TRBV11-2 to TRBJ1-2; unclear D gene. With 0 bases removed from V and 9 bases from J, the gap between germline ends came to 11 bases. This CDR3 is 13 amino acids long. The V gene's germline CDR1 is SGHAT and CDR2 FQNNGV. The CDR3 DNA reads as TGTGCCAGCAGCTTAGAAGACTGGTATAGCTACACCTTC. Translation gives CASSLEDWYSYTF. Based on the CDR3 plus reference TRBV11-2 and TRBJ1-2, the full variable domain is EAGVAQSPRYKIIEKRQSVAFWCNPISGHATLYWYQQILGQGPKLLIQFQNNGVVDDSQLPKDRFSAERLKGVDSTLKIQPAKLEDSAVYLCASSLEDWYSYTFGSGTRLTVV.